Listed below are T cell receptor beta chains from one sample, sequenced in a study of CD8+ T cells in alopecia areata. TCRdb's copy holds only in-frame clones and misses some; the assay was immunoSEQ multiplex PCR. The table has about 64,000 clones, 46% seen once; the top ten hold roughly 21%. The sample was CD8+ T cells sorted from blood, taken at approximately week 36, from a patient treated with tofacitinib. Every receptor here comes from a human donor with alopecia areata. The CDR3 runs from the conserved cysteine through the conserved F or W. Each record gives: J gene, V gene, D gene, clone size, CDR3 DNA, CDR3 protein. D genes are given only for firm matches. Clone size is given for some rows only: seen once, a few or many times, or a class if the clone is expanded.

j_call: TRBJ1-1
v_call: TRBV25-1
d_call: .
clone_size: .
cdr3_nt: TGTGCCAGCAGTGAATCTTGGGAGGGCACTGAAGCTTTCTTT
cdr3_aa: CASSESWEGTEAFF

j_call: TRBJ1-1
v_call: TRBV30
d_call: .
clone_size: few
cdr3_nt: TGTGCCTGGAGTGCAACAGGCTACACTGAAGCTTTCTTT
cdr3_aa: CAWSATGYTEAFF

j_call: TRBJ2-5
v_call: TRBV11-2
d_call: TRBD2
clone_size: .
cdr3_nt: TGTGCCAGCAGCTTCCCGAGGGAGCGGGAGAGGGAAGAGACCCAGTACTTC
cdr3_aa: CASSFPREREREETQYF

j_call: TRBJ2-2
v_call: TRBV9
d_call: .
clone_size: .
cdr3_nt: TGTGCCAGCAGCGTAGGAGGAACCGGGGAGCTGTTTTTT
cdr3_aa: CASSVGGTGELFF

j_call: TRBJ2-5
v_call: TRBV10-2
d_call: .
clone_size: .
cdr3_nt: TGCGCCAGCAGTCCCCGGGTGTGGGAAGAGACCCAGTACTTC
cdr3_aa: CASSPRVWEETQYF

j_call: TRBJ2-7
v_call: TRBV11-2
d_call: TRBD1
clone_size: .
cdr3_nt: TGTGCCAGCAGCTGGACAGGGTCGGGTGTCTACGAGCAGTACTTC
cdr3_aa: CASSWTGSGVYEQYF

j_call: TRBJ2-5
v_call: TRBV7-9
d_call: TRBD2
clone_size: few
cdr3_nt: TGTGCCAGCAGCCTGACTAGCGGGAGCCTAGAGACCCAGTACTTC
cdr3_aa: CASSLTSGSLETQYF

j_call: TRBJ2-1
v_call: TRBV7-9
d_call: .
clone_size: few
cdr3_nt: TGTGCCAGCAGCCCTCAAGTGGGGGAGGATGAGCAGTTCTTC
cdr3_aa: CASSPQVGEDEQFF

j_call: TRBJ1-3
v_call: TRBV30
d_call: .
clone_size: .
cdr3_nt: TGTGCCTGGAGTCACACGGTGGGCTCTGGAAACACCATATATTTT
cdr3_aa: CAWSHTVGSGNTIYF

j_call: TRBJ2-1
v_call: TRBV7-9
d_call: .
clone_size: .
cdr3_nt: TGTGCCAGCAGCTTGGGGGTCGACAATGAGCAGTTCTTC
cdr3_aa: CASSLGVDNEQFF

j_call: TRBJ2-3
v_call: TRBV7-3
d_call: .
clone_size: .
cdr3_nt: TGTGCCAGCAGCTACGCACCTTGGGCAGGGTTATCCACAGATACGCAGTATTTT
cdr3_aa: CASSYAPWAGLSTDTQYF